This T cell receptor (beta chain) was sequenced in a study of read filtering for tumor transcriptome and immune sequencing. Across the whole study: Mean patient age was roughly 61 years, range roughly 40 to 85; 17 male, more than 11 female.

This library used 300 to 500 ng RNA and molecular barcoded adaptors spanning alpha/delta and beta/gamma chains. TCRdb re-derived calls from the reads in MiXCR, one entry per CDR3 protein. The table records about 61,000 distinct CDR3 sequences, about 19% of them present only once. Germline V lookup: CDR1 KGHSH, CDR2 LQKENI. Trimming took off 2 bases at V and 5 bases at J, with 4 bases between the two ends. This CDR3 contains 11 residues. This clonotype qualifies as medium-sized. Its cognate antigen is unknown. General study results and limits: About 81.9% of IR-seq clonotypes had one read, totaling 3% to 4% of reads; RNA-seq: 74.6% and 44.6%. Correlation between methods rose after single-read clonotypes were removed.

Sequencing was done on a sample of a population of CD138-negative cells sorted from bone marrow. This chain uses TRBV18 with TRBJ2-7; D remains ambiguous. This TCR derives from a donor at least 40 years old with multiple myeloma. CDR3 nucleotides: TGTGCCAGCTCACCAGAAAACGAGCAGTACTTC. Residues: CASSPENEQYF.